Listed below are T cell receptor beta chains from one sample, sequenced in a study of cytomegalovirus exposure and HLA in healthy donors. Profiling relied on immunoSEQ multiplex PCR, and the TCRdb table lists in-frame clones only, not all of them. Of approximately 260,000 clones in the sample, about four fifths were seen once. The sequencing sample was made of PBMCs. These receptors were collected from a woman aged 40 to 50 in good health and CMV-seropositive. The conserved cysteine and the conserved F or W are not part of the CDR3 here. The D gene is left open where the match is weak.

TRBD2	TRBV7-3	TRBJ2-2	ASSETSANTGELF
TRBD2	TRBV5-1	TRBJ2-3	ASRSLAGGASDTQY
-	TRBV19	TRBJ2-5	ASSMFRETQY
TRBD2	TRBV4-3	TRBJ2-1	ASSQDRSSGNYNEQF
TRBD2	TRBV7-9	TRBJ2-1	ASSLGTSVNEQF
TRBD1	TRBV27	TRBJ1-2	ASSPRGQNYGYT
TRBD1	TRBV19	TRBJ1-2	ASSIGGQGANYGYT
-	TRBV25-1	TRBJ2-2	ASSVTGSIGTGELF
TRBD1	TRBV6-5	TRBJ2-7	ASSFTPGQGGNEQY
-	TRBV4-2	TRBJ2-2	ASSQVGSDSANTGELF
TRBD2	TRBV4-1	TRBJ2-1	ASSQDSWTSGRIESYNEQF
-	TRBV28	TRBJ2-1	ASTSGLHNEQF
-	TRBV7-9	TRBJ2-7	ASSPYPFGSSYEQY
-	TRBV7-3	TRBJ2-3	ASSSGLGTQY
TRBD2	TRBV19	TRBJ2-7	ASSMVAGGNHEQY
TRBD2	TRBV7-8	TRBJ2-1	ASSFPGLGINEQF
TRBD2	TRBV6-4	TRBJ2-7	ASRSTSGGNEQY
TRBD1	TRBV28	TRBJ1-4	ASSTRGQGEKLF
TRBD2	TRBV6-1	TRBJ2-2	ASSGWLAGLTGELF
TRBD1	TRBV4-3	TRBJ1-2	ASSQDYRGLSGYT
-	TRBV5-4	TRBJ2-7	ASSPPSSYEQY
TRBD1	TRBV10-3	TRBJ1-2	AIRTQGAVDYGYT
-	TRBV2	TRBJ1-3	ASSHRVGVGNTIY
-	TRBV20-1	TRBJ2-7	SAGTVYEQY
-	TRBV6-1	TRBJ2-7	ASSRRLAGYEQY
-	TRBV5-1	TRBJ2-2	ASSLTDTGELF
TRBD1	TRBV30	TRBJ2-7	AWARRDRGSYEQY
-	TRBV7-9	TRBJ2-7	ASSLAGSFYEQY
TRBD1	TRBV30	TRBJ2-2	AWIRDRVGTGELF
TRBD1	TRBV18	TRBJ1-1	ASSRTRDSTEAF
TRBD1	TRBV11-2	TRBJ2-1	ASSWTGRDNEQF
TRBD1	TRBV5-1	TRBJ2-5	ASSRTGVFGETQY
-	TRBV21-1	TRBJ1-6	ASSKRRQGHYNSPLH
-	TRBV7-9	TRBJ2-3	ASSPLRSRQY
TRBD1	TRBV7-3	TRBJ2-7	ASSRDRTYEQY
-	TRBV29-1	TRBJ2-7	SVENTGSYEQY
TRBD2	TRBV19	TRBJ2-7	ASSITGGYYEQY
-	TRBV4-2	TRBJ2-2	ASSQWTDTGELF
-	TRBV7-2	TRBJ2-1	ASSRRILADEQF
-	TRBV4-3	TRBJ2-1	ASSSARDIYNEQF
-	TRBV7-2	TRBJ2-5	ASSLTSPQETQY
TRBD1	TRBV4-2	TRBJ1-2	ASSLRPGQGLREYGYT
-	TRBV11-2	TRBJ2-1	ASSLGDNEQF
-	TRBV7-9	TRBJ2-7	ASSLSGGAPYEQY
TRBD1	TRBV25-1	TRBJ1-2	ASSESGTGLGGYT
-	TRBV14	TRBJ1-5	ASSQEHTEPHNQPQH
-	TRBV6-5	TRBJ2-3	ASSHPPAADTQY